This entry lists 28 T cell receptor beta chains sequenced from one sample in a study of radiotherapy plus CTLA-4 blockade in lung cancer (dated by TCRdb to between 2017 and 2018). Receptor libraries were prepared by the immunoSEQ multiplex PCR assay. Imported from immuneACCESS, the table was reduced by TCRdb to in-frame sequences with V and J called. These copies leave out some clones; in studies compared against another copy, an unresolved V gene accounts for under half, and the cause of the remainder is not known. The sample table records approximately 77,000 clones; under 80% of these occur just once. The ten largest clonotypes hold roughly 22% of the sample. Sample: peripheral blood, taken from a patient treated with radiotherapy plus ipilimumab. These receptors all stem from a human donor with non-small cell lung cancer whose response to radiotherapy plus ipilimumab could not be evaluated. Some clones in this sample may be carry-over from other donors' samples.

The CDR3 sequence is CASSQDRGEVPYEQYF. The CDR3 DNA is TGCGCCAGCAGCCAAGATCGGGGGGAGGTGCCCTACGAGCAGTACTTC. The chain recombines TRBV4-3 with TRBJ2-7; 7 positions agree with TRBD2. The CDR3 spans 16 residues. CDR1 and CDR2 from the germline V gene are LGHNA and YSLEER. After removal of 0 bases from V and 2 bases from J, the junction contained 7 bases not matched to a gene.

A remark on this clone: The same CDR3 can be traced to other DNA sequences in this sample. The rearrangement uses TRBV9 and TRBJ1-3; D call uncertain. CDR3 length: 14 amino acids. V lost 2 bases and J lost 1, with 7 bases in between. Per the germline V gene, CDR1 is SGDLS and CDR2 is YYNGEE. CDR3 sequence: CASSVEGSGNTIYF. CDR3 coding DNA: TGTGCCAGCAGCGTCGAGGGTTCTGGAAACACCATATATTTT. Full variable domain (remainder filled in from reference TRBV9 and TRBJ1-3): DSGVTQTPKHLITATGQRVTLRCSPRSGDLSVYWYQQSLDQGLQFLIQYYNGEERAKGNILERFSAQQFPDLHSELNLSSLELGDSALYFCASSVEGSGNTIYFGEGSWLTVV.

The rearrangement links TRBV28 to TRBJ1-2, with 7 bases that match TRBD1. Trimming at V came to 6 bases and at J to 6 bases, leaving 13 bases not matched to a gene. Per germline, CDR1 MDHEN and CDR2 SYDVKM. The CDR3 is made up of 15 amino acids. The CDR3 loop reads CASSYLQGLGDGYTF. DNA for the CDR3: TGTGCCAGCAGCTATCTACAGGGGTTGGGAGATGGCTACACCTTC.

The rearrangement uses TRBV28 and TRBJ2-1, with 8 bases lining up with TRBD2. The CDR3 is made up of 13 amino acids. The germline CDR1 and CDR2 sequences are MDHEN and SYDVKM. J lost 9 bases, V lost 3 bases, and 4 bases had no gene match. CDR3 DNA sequence: TGTGCCAGCAGTTTCGGGGGGGTGGGTGAGCAGTTCTTC. It encodes CASSFGGVGEQFF.

The chain is built from TRBV30 and TRBJ1-3; a possible D gene is TRBD1 (5 bases). Germline V lookup: CDR1 GTSNPN, CDR2 SVGIG (reference sequence). Trimming left V 3 bases short and J 4 bases short, with 7 bases between. There are 12 residues in the CDR3. The CDR3 protein is CAWSGGGNTIYF. CDR3 nucleotides: TGTGCCTGGAGCGGGGGAGGAAACACCATATATTTT.

The V gene is TRBV5-1, the J gene TRBJ2-3; D is unclear. With 3 bases removed from V and 0 bases from J, the gap between germline ends came to 8 bases. The CDR3 contains 14 residues. Germline V gives CDR1 SGHRS, CDR2 YFSETQ. The CDR3 nucleotides are TGCGCCAGCAGCTCGGAGCCTAGCACAGATACGCAGTATTTT. It is translated as CASSSEPSTDTQYF.

The chain joins TRBV6-1 to TRBJ2-1, with 9 bases lining up with TRBD1. Trimming at V came to 6 bases and at J to 8 bases, leaving 8 bases not matched to a gene. The CDR3 is made up of 14 amino acids. Germline V gives CDR1 MNHNS, CDR2 SASEGT. CDR3 in amino acids: CASSPGTGRDEQFF. For the CDR3, the DNA is TGTGCCAGCAGCCCCGGGACAGGGAGAGATGAGCAGTTCTTC.

Written as DNA, the CDR3 is TGTGCCAGCAGCCCCGCGGGAGACAGGGGCTACAATGAGCAGTTCTTC. It yields the protein CASSPAGDRGYNEQFF. This chain links TRBV2 with TRBJ2-1; a weak D match, TRBD1 (8 bases). This CDR3 is 16 amino acids long. Between the trimmed V and J ends, which lost 6 bases and 3 bases, there was a span of 18 bases. Per the germline V gene, CDR1 is SNHLY and CDR2 is FYNNEI.

This clone was seen more than once but under ten times. This rearrangement joins TRBV5-4 to TRBJ2-7; TRBD1 aligns across 8 bases. The ends lost 4 bases at V and 7 bases at J; junction bases unmatched: 7. CDR1 SGHNT and CDR2 YYREEE come from the germline V gene (reference sequence). The CDR3 runs 13 residues. In DNA, the CDR3 is TGTGCCAGCAGCATGGACAGGGTCGGAGAGCAGTACTTC. Amino acid sequence: CASSMDRVGEQYF. Combining the CDR3 with reference TRBV5-4 and TRBJ2-7 gives the whole variable domain ETGVTQSPTHLIKTRGQQVTLRCSSQSGHNTVSWYQQALGQGPQFIFQYYREEENGRGNFPPRFSGLQFPNYSSELNVNALELDDSALYLCASSMDRVGEQYFGPGTRLTVT.

CDR3 DNA sequence: TGCGCCAGCAGCCAAGAGAAGCGGGGCGGGGTGCAGTACTTC. Translation: CASSQEKRGGVQYF. V and J are TRBV4-3 and TRBJ2-7; 7 nucleotides agree with TRBD2. The CDR3 loop spans 14 amino acids. V lost 0 bases and J lost 9; bases outside the gene matches: 8. Germline lookup yields CDR1 LGHNA and CDR2 YSLEER.

The rearrangement uses TRBV6-5 and TRBJ2-5; no clear D gene. The CDR3 loop spans 13 amino acids. Germline CDR1 and CDR2: MNHEY and SVGAGI. V was trimmed by 2 bases and J by 0 bases, leaving 4 bases between them. Written as DNA, the CDR3 is TGTGCCAGCAGTTACCCCTACCAAGAGACCCAGTACTTC. Protein: CASSYPYQETQYF.

This clone was seen only a few times. The CDR3 sequence: CASSLKANEQFF. The DNA for the CDR3 is TGCGCCAGCAGCTTGAAAGCCAATGAGCAGTTCTTC. The V and J genes are TRBV5-1 and TRBJ2-1; no definite D call. CDR1 SGHRS and CDR2 YFSETQ come from the germline V gene. V shed 1 base and J shed 6 bases, with 5 bases lying between them. The CDR3 runs to 12 residues. Full variable domain (outside the CDR3, taken from reference TRBV5-1 and TRBJ2-1): KAGVTQTPRYLIKTRGQQVTLSCSPISGHRSVSWYQQTPGQGLQFLFEYFSETQRNKGNFPGRFSGRQFSNSRSEMNVSTLELGDSALYLCASSLKANEQFFGPGTRLTVL.

V gene TRBV11-2 combines with J gene TRBJ1-2, with TRBD1 identical over 8 bases. Germline V CDR1 and CDR2: SGHAT, FQNNGV. This CDR3 is 16 amino acids long. Losses at the gene ends were 4 bases for V and 2 bases for J; bases not matched to a gene: 9. In nucleotides, the CDR3 is TGTGCCAGCAGCTCACGATCGACAGGGGCCAACTATGGCTACACCTTC. Translated, it gives CASSSRSTGANYGYTF.

The V gene is TRBV29-1, the J gene TRBJ2-7; no clear D. This CDR3 is 11 amino acids long. V was cut by 7 bases and J by 11 bases, with 18 bases left in between. Germline CDR1 SQVTM, CDR2 ANQGSEA. CDR3 residues: CSGSQSGREYF. As DNA, the CDR3 is TGCAGCGGATCCCAATCCGGCCGGGAGTACTTC.

V is TRBV6-6 and J is TRBJ1-4, with D hard to call. The CDR3 contains 14 residues. In germline, CDR1 is MNHNY, CDR2 SVGAGI (reference sequence). The ends were cut back, 5 bases at V and 8 bases at J, with 15 bases in the middle. The DNA for the CDR3 is TGTGCCAGCAGTACCTACCCGCCGTACGAAAAACTGTTTTTT. The encoded protein is CASSTYPPYEKLFF.

The rearrangement links TRBV5-1 to TRBJ1-2; TRBD1 agrees at 8 bases. V dropped 5 bases and J dropped 6; count of bases not matched to a gene: 9. The length of the CDR3 is 14 residues. Germline V CDR1 and CDR2: SGHRS, YFSETQ. CDR3 in DNA: TGCGCCAGCAGTTTGTCCCAGGGGGCAGATGGCTACACCTTC. Its translation: CASSLSQGADGYTF.

This chain links TRBV30 with TRBJ1-5; a possible D gene is TRBD1 (6 bases). This CDR3 spans 16 amino acids. Trimming pared 1 base from V and 7 bases from J, leaving 20 bases between. The germline CDR1 and CDR2 sequences are GTSNPN and SVGIG (reference sequence). The DNA for the CDR3 is TGTGCCTGGAGTGAGCGGAGTTGGGGGGGCTACCAGCCCCAGCATTTT. This encodes CAWSERSWGGYQPQHF. The full variable domain, with the rest looked up from reference TRBV30 and TRBJ1-5, is SQTIHQWPATLVQPVGSPLSLECTVEGTSNPNLYWYRQAAGRGLQLLFYSVGIGQISSEVPQNLSASRPQDRQFILSSKKLLLSDSGFYLCAWSERSWGGYQPQHFGDGTRLSIL.

This clone was recorded once. This chain links TRBV4-1 with TRBJ2-7; a weak D match, TRBD1 (6 bases). Trimming pared 1 base from V and 7 bases from J, leaving 17 bases between. The germline CDR1 and CDR2 sequences are MGHRA and YSYEKL. This CDR3 has 15 amino acids. In nucleotides, the CDR3 is TGCGCCAGCAGCCAAGGGAACAGGGAAGTGGGGGAGCAGTACTTC. This sequence encodes CASSQGNREVGEQYF.

As DNA, the CDR3 is TGCGCCAGCAGCTTCGGTAGAAGCGGGGGGGCAGATACGCAGTATTTT. It specifies CASSFGRSGGADTQYF. The gene calls are TRBV5-1 and TRBJ2-3, with TRBD2 matching 10 bases. Trimming cost V 2 bases and J 4 bases; bases outside gene matches: 7. CDR3 length: 16 residues. Per germline, CDR1 SGHRS and CDR2 YFSETQ.

This chain connects TRBV29-1 to TRBJ2-7, with a possible D match to TRBD2 (6 bases). V lost 0 bases, J lost 5 bases, and 17 bases lay in between. The CDR3 is 15 residues long. The germline CDR1 and CDR2 sequences are SQVTM and ANQGSEA. The CDR3 loop is CSVEDLGGIGHEQYF. The CDR3 coding sequence is TGCAGCGTTGAAGATCTTGGGGGGATCGGCCACGAGCAGTACTTC.

This CDR3 reads CASSPPGHKEKLFF. As DNA, the CDR3 is TGTGCCAGCAGCCCACCGGGACATAAGGAAAAACTGTTTTTT. V is TRBV5-8 and J is TRBJ1-4; D might be TRBD1 (6 bases). This CDR3 has 14 residues. V was cut by 4 bases and J by 8 bases, with 15 bases left in between. Germline loops: CDR1 SGHTS, CDR2 YDEGEE.

This chain's CDR3 is CASSLGTGPIAKNIQYF. DNA of the CDR3: TGCGCCAGCAGCTTGGGTACAGGGCCAATAGCCAAAAACATTCAGTACTTC. The chain uses TRBV5-1 and TRBJ2-4; TRBD1 is a possible D gene (6 bases). CDR1 is SGHRS and CDR2 is YFSETQ in the germline V gene. The germline V and J ends were trimmed by 0 bases and 0 bases, with 13 bases remaining between them. There are 17 residues in the CDR3.

The chain carries TRBV7-2 and TRBJ1-2, with D possibly TRBD1 on 6 matching bases. CDR1 and CDR2 (germline): SGHTA, FQGNSA. V was shortened by 1 base and J by 8 bases, with 8 bases between the two germline ends. The CDR3 totals 12 residues. The CDR3: CASSLGQGGYTF. The CDR3 DNA is TGTGCCAGCAGCTTAGGGCAGGGGGGCTACACCTTC.

This clone was observed a single time. The J gene is TRBJ2-1, the V gene TRBV9, with TRBD1 identical over 10 bases. Germline V CDR1 and CDR2: SGDLS, YYNGEE. V lost 10 bases and J lost 9; bases outside the gene matches: 10. This CDR3 spans 13 amino acids. CDR3 DNA: TGTGCCTCTGCGACAGGGGGCGAAGGTGAGCAGTTCTTC. Its protein product is CASATGGEGEQFF.

This clone came up once. V gene TRBV6-5 combines with J gene TRBJ2-5, with TRBD2 identical over 8 bases. The J segment lost 3 bases and the V segment lost 0 bases, leaving 6 bases of the junction unmatched. The CDR3 is made up of 16 amino acids. The V gene's germline CDR1 is MNHEY and CDR2 SVGAGI. The CDR3 spells CASSYSSRGGKETQYF. DNA for the CDR3: TGTGCCAGCAGTTACTCGAGTCGGGGGGGGAAAGAGACCCAGTACTTC.

The CDR3 loop reads CASSYSRGGNTEAFF. The CDR3, as DNA: TGTGCCAGCAGTTACTCGCGGGGAGGGAACACTGAAGCTTTCTTT. This chain links TRBV6-5 with TRBJ1-1; D is uncertain. CDR3 size: 15 residues. The germline CDR1 and CDR2 sequences are MNHEY and SVGAGI. With 0 bases removed from V and 1 base from J, the gap between germline ends came to 9 bases.

The chain combines TRBV2 with TRBJ1-4; no definite D call. Trimming shortened V by 7 bases and J by 0 bases, and 12 bases separated the two germline ends. This CDR3 is 15 amino acids long. Germline loops: CDR1 SNHLY, CDR2 FYNNEI. Written as DNA, the CDR3 is TGTGCCAGCAATTTCGCAGGTCCAACTAATGAAAAACTGTTTTTT. Translating it yields CASNFAGPTNEKLFF.

The sample holds a few counts of this clone. V and J are TRBV5-5 and TRBJ1-4, with D tentatively TRBD1 (6 bases). In germline, CDR1 is SGHKS, CDR2 YYEKEE (reference sequence). CDR3 size: 15 residues. V was trimmed by 4 bases and J by 8 bases, leaving 18 bases between them. CDR3 region: CASSQEELTGEKLFF. CDR3 bases: TGTGCCAGCAGCCAAGAAGAGCTTACAGGGGAAAAACTGTTTTTT. The full variable domain, rest sourced from reference TRBV5-5 and TRBJ1-4, is DAGVTQSPTHLIKTRGQQVTLRCSPISGHKSVSWYQQVLGQGPQFIFQYYEKEERGRGNFPDRFSARQFPNYSSELNVNALLLGDSALYLCASSQEELTGEKLFFGSGTQLSVL.